This T cell receptor (beta chain) emerged from a study of cytomegalovirus exposure and HLA in healthy donors. Trimming removed 3 bases at V and 14 bases at J, with 32 bases between. Germline-derived CDR1 and CDR2 are MRHNA and SNTAGT. This CDR3 is built from 18 residues. With 60 Vbeta and 13 Jbeta primers, the PCR was carried out. In the original workflow: A later analysis counted tens of millions of unique TCR beta chains, some 11 million shared. TCRdb's copy holds only in-frame clones and misses some; the assay was immunoSEQ multiplex PCR. V and J calls and clone size are given by that table; D and trimming were obtained from the DNA. The sample includes about 180,000 clones, 75% to 85% of them seen just once.

The genes are TRBV6-4 and TRBJ2-4; weak D call: TRBD2 (6 bases). The sequenced material came from PBMCs. This TCR was sampled from a young man in good health and CMV-seronegative. Here the CDR3 reads CASSDFARLGTPINPKYF. The CDR3 nucleotides are TGTGCCAGCAGTGATTTTGCGCGGTTGGGGACTCCCATCAACCCGAAGTACTTC.